Shown below are 11 T cell receptor beta chains from a single sample sequenced in a study of CD8+CD57+ T cells in acquired aplastic anemia. The sequenced patients had an expansion of CD8+CD57+ cells seen by flow cytometry. Genomic DNA templated the TCR beta VDJ and CDR3 profiling. TCRdb called the reads again in MiXCR, with one record for every CDR3 protein. Of about 180,000 distinct CDR3 sequences listed, around 63% are singletons. Material for sequencing was sorted CD4+, CD8+, or CD8+CD57+ T cells (not recorded which) from PBMCs. These receptors were taken from a human donor with aplastic anemia.

The chain couples TRBV20-1 to TRBJ2-7; the D is unclear. V was pared by 1 base and J by 0 bases, with 10 bases between. The germline V gene encodes CDR1 DFQATT and CDR2 SNEGSKA (reference sequence). This CDR3 has 14 amino acids. The CDR3 DNA reads TGCAGTGCTAGAGGACACCGAAACTCCTACGAGCAGTACTTC. Amino acids: CSARGHRNSYEQYF.

V and J are TRBV7-9 and TRBJ2-7; 7 positions match TRBD2. CDR3 length: 13 amino acids. The V gene's germline CDR1 is SEHNR and CDR2 FQNEAQ (reference sequence). J was trimmed by 4 bases and V by 5 bases; bases with no gene match: 5. The CDR3 reads CASSDRTSYEQYF. CDR3 bases: TGTGCCAGCAGCGACCGGACTAGTTACGAGCAGTACTTC.

V is TRBV24-1 and J is TRBJ2-5, with TRBD2 identical over 7 bases. The ends lost 3 bases at V and 9 bases at J; junction bases unmatched: 15. Germline loops: CDR1 KGHDR, CDR2 SFDVKD. The CDR3 has 16 residues. The CDR3 loop is CATSDSGTDRGQPQYF. The CDR3 DNA sequence: TGTGCCACCAGTGATAGCGGGACGGATCGGGGTCAGCCCCAGTACTTC.

For this clonotype: The junction departs from germline at one end; a sequencing error may be responsible. The chain employs TRBV24-1 and TRBJ2-3, with D uncertain. Germline CDR1 reads KGHDR; CDR2 reads SFDVKD. The length of the CDR3 is 14 residues. The CDR3 nucleotides are TGTGCCTCCAGTGGAGACGAATCCACAGATACGCAGTATTTT. Protein product: CASSGDESTDTQYF.

This rearrangement joins TRBV20-1 to TRBJ2-1; D uncertain. The ends were cut back, 7 bases at V and 5 bases at J, with 12 bases in the middle. Germline V gene sequence: CDR1 DFQATT, CDR2 SNEGSKA (reference sequence). The CDR3 extends over 12 amino acids. The CDR3 bases are TGCAGTGTGTGGGCCTATGACAATGAGCAGTTCTTC. It is translated as CSVWAYDNEQFF.

The V gene is TRBV6-1, the J gene TRBJ1-2; 7 bases are a match to TRBD1. The V segment lost 6 bases and the J segment 4 bases; nucleotides outside the gene matches: 11. The length of the CDR3 is 15 residues. CDR1 MNHNS and CDR2 SASEGT come from the germline V gene. The CDR3 DNA is TGTGCCAGCAGGCCCGGACAGGAACGTTCCTATGGCTACACCTTC. Protein: CASRPGQERSYGYTF.

This clonotype was counted many times. This sequence joins TRBV24-1 and TRBJ2-7; the D is unclear. Trimming cost V 0 bases and J 10 bases, with 12 bases left between them. The length of the CDR3 is 13 residues. In germline, CDR1 is KGHDR, CDR2 SFDVKD. CDR3 bases: TGTGCCACCAGTGATTTGAGTTCCGGATCCCAGTACTTC. The encoded protein is CATSDLSSGSQYF.

This sequence joins TRBV2 and TRBJ1-1; D gene uncertain. The CDR3 length is 14 residues. Deletions cut 3 bases from V and 0 bases from J, with 8 bases between. Germline loops: CDR1 SNHLY, CDR2 FYNNEI. The CDR3 coding sequence is TGTGCCAGCAGTGACCGGAAAATGAACACTGAAGCTTTCTTT. Protein sequence: CASSDRKMNTEAFF.

There are a few counts of this clonotype. V usage is TRBV7-7 and J usage is TRBJ2-2; D call uncertain. Germline-derived CDR1 and CDR2 are SSHAT and FNYEAQ (reference sequence). The CDR3 spans 14 residues. The V end was cut by 3 bases, the J end by 0 bases, with 5 bases between. DNA of the CDR3: TGTGCCAGCAGCTTCAAGCCGAACACCGGGGAGCTGTTTTTT. This translates into CASSFKPNTGELFF. Together with reference TRBV7-7 and TRBJ2-2, the CDR3 gives the full variable domain: GAGVSQSPRYKVTKRGQDVTLRCDPISSHATLYWYQQALGQGPEFLTYFNYEAQPDKSGLPSDRFSAERPEGSISTLTIQRTEQRDSAMYRCASSFKPNTGELFFGEGSRLTVL.

In the case of this clonotype: At one boundary the junction diverges from the germline segment, which might be a read error. The chain couples TRBV7-7 to TRBJ2-7; the D is unclear. Germline-derived CDR1 and CDR2 are SSHAT and FNYEAQ (reference sequence). This CDR3 is 17 amino acids long. The DNA of the CDR3 is TGTGCTAGCAGCTTCGCTGTGCCCTGGTTTTGGGGCTACGAGCAGTACTTC. It codes for CASSFAVPWFWGYEQYF.

The chain is built from TRBV19 and TRBJ2-1; TRBD2 aligns across 7 bases. The CDR3 is made up of 17 amino acids. From germline, CDR1 is LNHDA and CDR2 SQIVND (reference sequence). V dropped 0 bases and J dropped 6; count of bases not matched to a gene: 11. The CDR3 DNA sequence: TGTGCCAGTAGTATAGAGGGACGGGGGGTAGCTGCCAATGAGCAGTTCTTC. This translates into CASSIEGRGVAANEQFF. Full variable domain (remainder filled in from reference TRBV19 and TRBJ2-1): DGGITQSPKYLFRKEGQNVTLSCEQNLNHDAMYWYRQDPGQGLRLIYYSQIVNDFQKGDIAEGYSVSREKKESFPLTVTSAQKNPTAFYLCASSIEGRGVAANEQFFGPGTRLTVL.